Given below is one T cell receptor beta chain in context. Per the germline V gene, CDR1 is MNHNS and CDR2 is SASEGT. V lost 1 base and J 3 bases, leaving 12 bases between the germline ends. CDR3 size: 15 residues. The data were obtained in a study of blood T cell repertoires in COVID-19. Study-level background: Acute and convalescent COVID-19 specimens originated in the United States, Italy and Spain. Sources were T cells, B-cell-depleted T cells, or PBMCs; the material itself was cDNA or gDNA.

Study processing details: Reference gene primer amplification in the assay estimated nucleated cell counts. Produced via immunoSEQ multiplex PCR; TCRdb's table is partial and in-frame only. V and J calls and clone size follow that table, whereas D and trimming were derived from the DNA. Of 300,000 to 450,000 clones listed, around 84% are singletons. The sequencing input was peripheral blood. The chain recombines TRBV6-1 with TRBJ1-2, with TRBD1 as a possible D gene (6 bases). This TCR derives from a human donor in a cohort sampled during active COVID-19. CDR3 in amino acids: CASSEDDWTDYGYTF. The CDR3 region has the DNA TGTGCCAGCAGTGAAGACGACTGGACAGACTATGGCTACACCTTC.